The entry below describes one T cell receptor beta chain. As yet, its antigen is unknown. The data are from a study of cytomegalovirus exposure and HLA in healthy donors. General study results and limits: The tendency of first-cohort TCR clusters to co-occur in the roughly 130 validation repertoires emerged from a later analysis. It was reportedly the case that the classifier diagnosed cytomegalovirus status with high specificity and sensitivity.

The J segment lost 5 bases and the V segment lost 3 bases, leaving 6 bases of the junction unmatched. The CDR3 covers 13 residues. Germline V gene data show CDR1 as GTSNPN and CDR2 as SVGIG (reference sequence). Generated by immunoSEQ multiplex PCR, the TCRdb table keeps only in-frame clones and is missing some. The repertoire holds around 180,000 clones, with more than 70% as singletons. The rearrangement uses TRBV30 and TRBJ1-1; 7 bases align to TRBD1. The TCR was taken from a woman under 30 in good health and CMV-seronegative. Sequenced input: PBMCs. This CDR3 is CAWRIGGRTEAFF. For the CDR3, the DNA is TGTGCCTGGAGGATAGGGGGCAGGACTGAAGCTTTCTTT.